Listed here are 7 T cell receptor beta chains from one sample, sequenced in a study of blood T cell repertoires in COVID-19. Profiled with immunoSEQ multiplex PCR; TCRdb holds only in-frame clones, not every one. The sample includes about 120,000 clones, over 65% of them seen just once. Input material: peripheral blood. These receptors all stem from a man aged 60 to 69 with acute or convalescent COVID-19.

The CDR3, as DNA: TGTGCCAGCCTCCGGGACAGGGGAGGGAATTCACCCCTCCACTTT. Its translation is CASLRDRGGNSPLHF. This sequence joins TRBV10-3 and TRBJ1-6, with TRBD1 identical over 10 bases. Trimming removed 10 bases from V and 7 bases from J; junction bases left unmatched: 10. CDR3 length: 15 residues. Germline assignment: CDR1 ENHRY and CDR2 SYGVKD.

V gene TRBV28 combines with J gene TRBJ1-3; a weak D match, TRBD1 (6 bases). The CDR3 has 13 residues. Germline V gene data show CDR1 as MDHEN and CDR2 as SYDVKM. Trimming took off 7 bases at V and 9 bases at J, with 16 bases between the two ends. The CDR3 DNA reads TGTGCCAGCACCCCGTCCGGGACAACCACCATATATTTT. It codes for CASTPSGTTTIYF.

This clone has more than one count but fewer than ten. This rearrangement joins TRBV19 to TRBJ1-5; unclear D gene. Germline CDR1 reads LNHDA; CDR2 reads SQIVND (reference sequence). Trimming stripped 3 bases from V and 4 bases from J, with 10 bases between. This CDR3 contains 14 residues. The DNA of the CDR3 is TGTGCCAGTAGTATGCTAGGCGGGAATCAGCCCCAGCATTTT. Residues: CASSMLGGNQPQHF.

The count of this clone is one. The chain has TRBV21-1 and TRBJ1-1; TRBD1 is the table's D call, not checked against the DNA. TRBV21-1 counts as a pseudogene. The CDR3 runs to 17 residues. CDR3 sequence: CASSNGSYQGAKLGAFF. The CDR3 nucleotides are TGTGCCAGCAGCAATGGTTCTTATCAGGGGGCTAAGTTGGGAGCTTTCTTT.

In its sample, this clone was seen a few times. The rearrangement links TRBV7-9 to TRBJ1-6, with no clear D. Germline lookup yields CDR1 SEHNR and CDR2 FQNEAQ (reference sequence). The CDR3 runs to 13 residues. Trimming removed 0 bases from V and 9 bases from J, with 6 bases in between. CDR3 loop: CASSLASGSPLHF. The DNA of the CDR3 is TGTGCCAGCAGCTTAGCGAGCGGTTCACCCCTCCACTTT.

Of note for this clone: A junction end diverges from the germline sequence, so it may reflect a read error. The chain combines TRBV28 with TRBJ1-1; no firm D call. The CDR3 consists of 15 residues. Germline CDR1 MDHEN, CDR2 SYDVKM. Written as DNA, the CDR3 is TGTGCCAGCATTTTAGGGAGTCGGATGAACACTGAAGCTTTCTTT. Amino acids: CASILGSRMNTEAFF.

This rearrangement joins TRBV6-2 or TRBV6-3 to TRBJ2-7; D is unresolved. In germline, CDR1 is MNHEY, CDR2 SVGEGT. V dropped 4 bases and J dropped 6 bases, with 10 bases sitting between them. The CDR3 has 12 residues. The CDR3, as DNA: TGTGCCAGCAGTTCGGTTAGCCGCGAGCAGTACTTC. As protein: CASSSVSREQYF.